This T cell receptor beta chain was captured by sequencing in a study of beta chain features in type 1 diabetes (dated by TCRdb to 2017 to 2018). Describing the broader study: Mean age, gender distribution, total cell number and subset yield did not differ between patients and healthy donors. A total of 85 million to 140 million sorted cells were examined across all samples, and a strong correlation was observed between cell number per subset and RNA yield. The study compared TCRB repertoires of sorted circulating CD4+ T cell subsets between recently diagnosed type 1 diabetes patients and matched healthy donors. Regulatory and stem cell-like memory subsets were obtained from only 8 patients and about 8 healthy donors, while naive and central memory subsets were obtained from all 30 or so donors.

Each donor gave one peripheral blood draw, averaging approximately 110 mL, which was collected into heparinised tubes. Using a panel that included CD45RO, CCR7, CD25, CD127, CD95 and CD27, naive, central memory, regulatory and stem cell-like memory CD4+ T cells were sorted on a BD FACSAria II. All sorted populations exceeded 95% purity. PBMCs were isolated immediately by Lymphoprep density gradient centrifugation and stained directly without culture. Samples were stained and sorted in pairs, with one healthy donor and one patient per experiment, so that batch effects were minimized. All of the isolated RNA was reverse transcribed with the High Capacity cDNA Reverse Transcription Kit, so expressed TCRB transcripts were sequenced. Deep immunoSEQ sequencing was applied to naive, central memory and regulatory T cell samples, giving an average of around 3.4 million total reads per sample. Sorted cells were lysed in RLT buffer and RNA was extracted with DNase-treated RNeasy Micro or Mini kits, depending on cell number. Each cell subset was processed on its own to prevent cross-contamination, while patient and healthy donor samples were processed together. The immunoSEQ multiplex PCR was used to amplify TCRB sequences from cDNA, generating 87-bp fragments that spanned the CDR3 region. The amplicons were sequenced using the Illumina HiSeq platform. Concerning the study's data processing: Synthetic template baselines were used to correct PCR bias computationally, reads within Hamming distance 2 were collapsed together, and singletons that could not be merged were discarded. Reads were aligned against IMGT to assign V, D and J genes, CDR3 length and insertions or deletions at six rearrangement sites. Within each subset, clonotype counts were normalized to sorted cell number, after which true diversity and Gini coefficients were computed with the tcR R package. The overlap coefficient, calculated on TCRB nucleotide sequences, was used to quantify repertoire sharing. As a proxy for the pre-selection repertoire, out-of-frame TCRB sequences from naive cells were analyzed. TCRdb re-hosts the immuneACCESS table, in-frame sequences only. Its copies lack some clones; in the studies checked, an unresolved V gene accounts for under half of them, and the cause for the rest is not known. That table furnishes V, J and clone size, whereas the DNA furnished D and trimming. The sample has 400,000 to 550,000 clones on record, over 10% of them singletons. The ten top clones hold 0.046% of the sample.

In this sample, this clone turned up a few times. Its antigen specificity is not known. Nothing much larger sits one base from this clone, and base qualities are not available. Trimmed from V: 4 bases; trimmed from J: 0 bases; junction bases lacking a gene match: 3. The germline V gene specifies LGHNA as CDR1 and YSLEER as CDR2. From its cysteine to its phenylalanine, the CDR3 spans 15 amino acids. The DNA shown is the 45-base CDR3, in frame from base 1. Here is what the overall study found, with its caveats: Type 1 diabetes patients showed a moderate but significant shortening of TCRB CDR3 length in all four CD4+ subsets. The naive, central memory and regulatory TCRB repertoires appeared to resemble one another more closely among patients than among healthy donors. Shorter templates might be favored by PCR, yet because patient and control samples were amplified and corrected together, any such skew would affect both groups equally. Because cDNA rather than genomic DNA was sequenced, highly expressing activated cells could have been over-represented, although no difference in activation and CD3 levels was found between groups. At VDJ recombination sites, type 1 diabetes patients had fewer insertions and more deleted nucleotides, which implies abnormalities in thymic rearrangement. HLA sub-analyses involved small numbers of individuals, so any influence of HLA type on TCRB rearrangement remained unresolved.

Recombination connected TRBV4-3 to TRBJ1-1; 9 bases in the middle match TRBD1. Sequencing was done on a sample of naive CD4+ T cells from blood. Read against the paper, the sample's cell subset or site label means: true naive CD4+ T cells. This receptor was identified in a woman under 30 in good health. For the CDR3, the sequence is CASSRGTGMNTEAFF. Read as DNA, the sequence is TGCGCCAGCAGCCGAGGGACAGGGATGAACACTGAAGCTTTCTTT.